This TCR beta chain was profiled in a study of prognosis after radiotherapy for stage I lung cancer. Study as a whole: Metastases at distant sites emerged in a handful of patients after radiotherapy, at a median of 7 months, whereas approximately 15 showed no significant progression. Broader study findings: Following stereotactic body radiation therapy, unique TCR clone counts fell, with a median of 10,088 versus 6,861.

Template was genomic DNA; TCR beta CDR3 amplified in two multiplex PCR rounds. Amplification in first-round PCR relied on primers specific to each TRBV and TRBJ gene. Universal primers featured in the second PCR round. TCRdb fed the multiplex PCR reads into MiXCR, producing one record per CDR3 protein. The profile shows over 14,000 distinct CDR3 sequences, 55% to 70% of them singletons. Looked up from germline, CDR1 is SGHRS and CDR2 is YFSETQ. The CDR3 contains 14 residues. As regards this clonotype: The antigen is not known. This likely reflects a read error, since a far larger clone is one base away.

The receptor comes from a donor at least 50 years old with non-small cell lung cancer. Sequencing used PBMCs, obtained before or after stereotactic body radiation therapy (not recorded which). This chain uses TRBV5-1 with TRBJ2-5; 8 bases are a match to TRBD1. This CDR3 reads CASSLGSGTGEHFF. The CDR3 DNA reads TGCGCCAGCAGCTTAGGGTCCGGGACAGGTGAGCATTTCTTC. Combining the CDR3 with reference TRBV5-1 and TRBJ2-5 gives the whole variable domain KAGVTQTPRYLIKTRGQQVTLSCSPISGHRSVSWYQQTPGQGLQFLFEYFSETQRNKGNFPGRFSGRQFSNSRSEMNVSTLELGDSALYLCASSLGSGTGEHFFGPGTRLLVL.